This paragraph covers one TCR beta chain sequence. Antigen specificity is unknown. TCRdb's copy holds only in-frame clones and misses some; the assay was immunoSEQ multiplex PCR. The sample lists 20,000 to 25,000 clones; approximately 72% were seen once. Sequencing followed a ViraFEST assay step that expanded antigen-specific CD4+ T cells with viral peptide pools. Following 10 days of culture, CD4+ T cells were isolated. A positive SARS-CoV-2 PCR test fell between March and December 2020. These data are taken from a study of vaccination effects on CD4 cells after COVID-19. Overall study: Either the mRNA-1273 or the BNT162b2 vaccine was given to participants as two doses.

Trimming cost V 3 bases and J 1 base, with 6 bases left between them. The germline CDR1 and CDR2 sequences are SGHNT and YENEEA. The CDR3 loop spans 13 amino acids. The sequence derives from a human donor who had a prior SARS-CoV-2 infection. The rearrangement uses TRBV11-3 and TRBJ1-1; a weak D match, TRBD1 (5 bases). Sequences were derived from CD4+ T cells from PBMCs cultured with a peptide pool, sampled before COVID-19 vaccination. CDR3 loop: CASSLTENTEAFF. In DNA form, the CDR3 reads TGTGCCAGCAGCTTGACAGAGAACACTGAAGCTTTCTTT.